This passage covers 9 T cell receptor beta chains from one sample sequenced in a study of CD8+ T cells in alopecia areata. Treatment reported: oral pan-JAK inhibitor, 5-10 mg twice daily. Reverse transcribed after extraction, RNA yielded cDNA as the sequencing template. Sequencing was performed with immunoSEQ multiplex PCR; in TCRdb, only in-frame clones are kept and a portion is missing. Of about 200,000 clones listed, roughly 64% are singletons. The input for sequencing was CD4+ T cells sorted from blood, taken at week 4, from a patient treated with tofacitinib. These receptors came from a human donor with alopecia areata.

This clone was detected only a few times. The rearrangement joins TRBV27 to TRBJ2-7, with 9 bases lining up with TRBD1. Germline trimming cut 6 bases from V and 4 bases from J; bases unmatched to any gene: 7. The CDR3 covers 14 residues. Germline V gene sequence: CDR1 MNHEY, CDR2 SMNVEV (reference sequence). CDR3 nucleotides: TGTGCCAGCAGCCGGGACAGGGCTTCGTACGAGCAGTACTTC. This codes for CASSRDRASYEQYF.

The chain carries TRBV4-2 and TRBJ2-7; TRBD2 agrees at 9 bases. The trim removed 4 bases at V and 2 bases at J, leaving 12 bases unmatched. The CDR3 is 17 residues long. Germline CDR1 is LGHNA and CDR2 is YNFKEQ. The CDR3 DNA sequence: TGTGCCAGCAGCCTCCGCAAGGAGCGGGGGGTACCCTACGAGCAGTACTTC. Its translation is CASSLRKERGVPYEQYF.

The chain couples TRBV4-2 to TRBJ2-5; TRBD2 agrees at 7 bases. The CDR3 has 15 residues. Germline V lookup: CDR1 LGHNA, CDR2 YNFKEQ. J was trimmed by 7 bases and V by 0 bases; bases with no gene match: 8. In DNA form, the CDR3 reads TGTGCCAGCAGCCAAGATCAAGGCAGGGAGGGGACCCAGTACTTC. The encoded protein is CASSQDQGREGTQYF.

The chain joins TRBV6-6 to TRBJ1-5; D uncertain. Trimming stripped 3 bases from V and 3 bases from J, with 3 bases between. The CDR3 is 12 residues long. Germline V lookup: CDR1 MNHNY, CDR2 SVGAGI (reference sequence). The CDR3 nucleotides are TGTGCCAGCAGTTATGTCAATCAGCCCCAGCATTTT. Translating it yields CASSYVNQPQHF.

The chain has TRBV29-1 and TRBJ1-5; maybe TRBD1 (5 bases). Germline V lookup: CDR1 SQVTM, CDR2 ANQGSEA. The ends were cut back, 5 bases at V and 1 base at J, with 6 bases in the middle. CDR3 length: 12 residues. The CDR3 bases are TGCAGCGTTCGGGACAGCAATCAGCCCCAGCATTTT. Protein: CSVRDSNQPQHF.

The J gene is TRBJ1-2, the V gene TRBV30; maybe TRBD1 (6 bases). The CDR3 has 11 amino acids. The germline V gene has CDR1 GTSNPN and CDR2 SVGIG (reference sequence). The DNA for the CDR3 is TGTGCTTCAGGGGAAGACTATGGCTACACCTTC. This gives the protein CASGEDYGYTF.

V gene TRBV5-6 combines with J gene TRBJ1-2; 10 bases are shared with TRBD1. Germline V gene data show CDR1 as SGHDT and CDR2 as YYEEEE. This CDR3 comprises 13 residues. The V and J ends lost 4 bases and 8 bases, in that order; junction bases with no gene match: 5. CDR3 protein: CASSPDRGNGYTF. CDR3 DNA sequence: TGTGCCAGCAGCCCGGACAGGGGGAACGGCTACACCTTC.

The chain couples TRBV6-5 to TRBJ2-5; D gene unclear. Germline CDR1 is MNHEY and CDR2 is SVGAGI. The V and J ends lost 2 bases and 0 bases respectively, with 13 bases between them. This CDR3 spans 16 amino acids. The CDR3, as DNA: TGTGCCAGCAGTTACACCCGGTCTAGGTACCAAGAGACCCAGTACTTC. Amino acids: CASSYTRSRYQETQYF.

The CDR3 region is CASSPASSGANVLTF. In DNA, the CDR3 is TGTGCCAGCAGTCCAGCCAGCTCTGGGGCCAACGTCCTGACTTTC. This chain links TRBV6-6 with TRBJ2-6; D call uncertain. Per germline, CDR1 MNHNY and CDR2 SVGAGI (reference sequence). The V end lost 5 bases, the J end lost 0 bases, and 8 bases lay between the germline ends. CDR3 length equals 15 residues.